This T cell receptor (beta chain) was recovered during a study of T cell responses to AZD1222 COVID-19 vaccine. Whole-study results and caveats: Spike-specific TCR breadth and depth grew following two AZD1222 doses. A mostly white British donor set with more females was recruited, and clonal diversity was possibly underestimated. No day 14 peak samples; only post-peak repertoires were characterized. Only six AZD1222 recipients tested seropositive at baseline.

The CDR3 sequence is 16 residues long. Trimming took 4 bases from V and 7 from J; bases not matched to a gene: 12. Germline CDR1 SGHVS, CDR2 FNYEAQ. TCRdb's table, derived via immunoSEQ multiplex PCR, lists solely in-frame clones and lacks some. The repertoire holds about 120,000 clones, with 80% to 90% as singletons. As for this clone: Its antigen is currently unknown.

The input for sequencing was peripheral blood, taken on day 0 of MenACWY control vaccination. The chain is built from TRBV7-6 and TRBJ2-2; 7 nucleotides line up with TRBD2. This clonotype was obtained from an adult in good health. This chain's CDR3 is CASSSQTSGVGGELFF. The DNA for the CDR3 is TGTGCCAGCAGCTCCCAGACGAGCGGGGTGGGCGGGGAGCTGTTTTTT.